The clone carrying this T cell receptor beta chain was observed a handful of times. Germline-derived CDR1 and CDR2 are KGHSH and LQKENI. This CDR3 has 15 residues. The junction had 1 base not matched to a gene; V was cut back by 6 bases and J by 1 base. This sample is part of a study of beta chain features in type 1 diabetes. As every portion of the isolated RNA was reverse transcribed, the sequencing read expressed TCRB transcripts. Produced via immunoSEQ multiplex PCR; TCRdb's table is partial and in-frame only. The sample records 200,000 to 250,000 clones, approximately 14% being singletons. The sequencing sample was made of naive CD4+ T cells from blood. The source of this sequence is a woman in her thirties or forties in good health. The chain employs TRBV18 and TRBJ2-2; 11 nucleotides match TRBD2. CDR3 bases: TGTGCCAGCTCCGGGACTAGCGGGAACACCGGGGAGCTGTTTTTT. Translation: CASSGTSGNTGELFF.